This TCR beta chain was retrieved from a study of cytomegalovirus exposure and HLA in healthy donors. The wider study: Falling in the Caucasian-associated ancestry cluster were about 80% of a few hundred genotyped donors. Study-wide findings and caveats: Later analysis identified about 18,000 TCR beta sequences associated with HLA alleles, using a false discovery rate threshold of 0.05.

As regards this clone: Its antigen is unidentified.

The PCR had 60 Vbeta and 13 Jbeta primers. Produced via immunoSEQ multiplex PCR; TCRdb's table is partial and in-frame only. Among around 150,000 clones listed, around 83% were seen once. The ends lost 3 bases at V and 7 bases at J; junction bases unmatched: 11. The length of the CDR3 is 16 residues. Germline assignment: CDR1 MGHRA and CDR2 YSYEKL. The clonotype originates from a man between 18 and 35 years old in good health and CMV-seropositive. The genes are TRBV4-1 and TRBJ1-4; 7 bases fit TRBD1. The sequencing sample was made of PBMCs. For the CDR3, the DNA is TGCGCCAGCAGCCAGGGTCCGGGACAGCTACTTGAAAAACTGTTTTTT. Translation gives CASSQGPGQLLEKLFF.